This T cell receptor (beta chain) was profiled in a study of blood T cell dynamics during melanoma immunotherapy. Time point denoted: pre-treatment baseline. Blood was drawn before treatment and at week 3 after checkpoint blockade. Response was assessed by RECIST 1.1 at 12 weeks, except a couple of rapid progressors. Sequencing was performed with immunoSEQ multiplex PCR; in TCRdb, only in-frame clones are kept and a portion is missing. The data contain about 10,000 clones, around 87% of them singletons. V dropped 6 bases and J dropped 9; count of bases not matched to a gene: 13. Germline loops: CDR1 LNHDA, CDR2 SQIVND (reference sequence). The CDR3 length is 16 residues.

This receptor was obtained from a human donor with melanoma. This material consisted of blood, taken from a patient treated with checkpoint blockade. This chain uses TRBV19 with TRBJ1-6; TRBD1 aligns across 8 bases. The CDR3 region is CASSTTAGTGSSPLHF. CDR3 nucleotides: TGTGCCAGTAGCACGACTGCGGGGACAGGTAGTTCACCCCTCCACTTT.